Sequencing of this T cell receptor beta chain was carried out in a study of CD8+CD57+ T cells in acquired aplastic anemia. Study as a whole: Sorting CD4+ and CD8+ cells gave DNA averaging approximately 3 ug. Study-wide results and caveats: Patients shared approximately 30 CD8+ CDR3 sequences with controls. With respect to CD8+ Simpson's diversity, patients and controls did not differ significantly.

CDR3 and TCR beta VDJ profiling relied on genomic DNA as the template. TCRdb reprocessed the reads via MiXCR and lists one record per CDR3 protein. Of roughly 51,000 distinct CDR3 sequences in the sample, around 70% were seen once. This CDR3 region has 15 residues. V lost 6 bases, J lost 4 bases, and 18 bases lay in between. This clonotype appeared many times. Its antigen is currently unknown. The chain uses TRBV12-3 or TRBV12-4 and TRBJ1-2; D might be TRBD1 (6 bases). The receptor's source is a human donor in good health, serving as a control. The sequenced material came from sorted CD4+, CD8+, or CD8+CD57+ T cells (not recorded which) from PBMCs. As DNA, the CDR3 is TGTGCCAGCAGCCCCCCCGACAGGAACTTCTATGGCTACACCTTC. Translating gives CASSPPDRNFYGYTF.